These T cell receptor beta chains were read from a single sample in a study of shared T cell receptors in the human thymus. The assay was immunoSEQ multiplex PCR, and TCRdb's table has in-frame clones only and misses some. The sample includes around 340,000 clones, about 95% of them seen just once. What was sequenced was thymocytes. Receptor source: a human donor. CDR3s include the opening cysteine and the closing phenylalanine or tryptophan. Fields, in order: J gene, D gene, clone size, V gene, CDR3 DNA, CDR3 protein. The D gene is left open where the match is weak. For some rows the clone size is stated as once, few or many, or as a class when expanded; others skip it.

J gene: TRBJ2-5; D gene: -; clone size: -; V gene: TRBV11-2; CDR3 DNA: TGTGCCAGCAGCTTAGATCCGCGACAAGAGACCCAGTACTTC; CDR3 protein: CASSLDPRQETQYF
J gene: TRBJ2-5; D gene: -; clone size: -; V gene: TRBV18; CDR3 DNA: TGTGCCAGCTCACCACCTGCTGCCAGGCCTCCAGAGACCCAGTACTTC; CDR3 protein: CASSPPAARPPETQYF
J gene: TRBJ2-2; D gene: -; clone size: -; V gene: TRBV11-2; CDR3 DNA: TGTGCCAGCAGCTTATCAGGGGTAGGGACCGGGGAGCTGTTTTTT; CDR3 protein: CASSLSGVGTGELFF
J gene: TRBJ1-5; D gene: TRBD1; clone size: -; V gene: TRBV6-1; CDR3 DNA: TGTGCCAGCAGTGTTTACAGGGGGCGAAGCAATCAGCCCCAGCATTTT; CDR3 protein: CASSVYRGRSNQPQHF
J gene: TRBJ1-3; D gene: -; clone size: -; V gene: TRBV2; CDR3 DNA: TGTGCGCGGGGGTTTGGAAACACCATATATTTT; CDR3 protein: CARGFGNTIYF
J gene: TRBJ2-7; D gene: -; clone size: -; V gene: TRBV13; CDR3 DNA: TGTGCCAGCAGCGGAACAGGGACCTACGAGCAGTACTTC; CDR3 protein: CASSGTGTYEQYF
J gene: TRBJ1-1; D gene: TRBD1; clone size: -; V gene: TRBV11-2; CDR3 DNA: TGTGCCAGCAGCTCCTTGGACAGGGGAGATACTGAAGCTTTCTTT; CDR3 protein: CASSSLDRGDTEAFF
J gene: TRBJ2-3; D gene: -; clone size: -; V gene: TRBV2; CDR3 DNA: TGTGCCAGCAGTGATAGGCCCGTCCCCACCTTCCATGTAGATACGCAGTATTTT; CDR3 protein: CASSDRPVPTFHVDTQYF
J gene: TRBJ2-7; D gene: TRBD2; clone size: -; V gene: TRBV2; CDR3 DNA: TGTGCCAGCAGTGAAGCGCCCGGTAGCGGGACCCTCTACGAGCAGTACTTC; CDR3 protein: CASSEAPGSGTLYEQYF
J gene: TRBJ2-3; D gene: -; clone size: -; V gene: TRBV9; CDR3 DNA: TGTGCCAGCAGTTCAAGCGAGGGTACGCAGTATTTT; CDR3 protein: CASSSSEGTQYF
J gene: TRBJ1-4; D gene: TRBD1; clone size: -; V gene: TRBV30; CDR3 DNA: TGTGCCTGGAGTGCAAATCAACGACAAAGGAGGATCGGGACAGGGGATGAAAAACTGTTTTTT; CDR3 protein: CAWSANQRQRRIGTGDEKLFF
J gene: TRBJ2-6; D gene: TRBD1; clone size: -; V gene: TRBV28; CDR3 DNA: TGTGCCAGCAGTACTCGGACAGGTGTTTCTGGGGCCAACGTCCTGACTTTC; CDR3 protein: CASSTRTGVSGANVLTF
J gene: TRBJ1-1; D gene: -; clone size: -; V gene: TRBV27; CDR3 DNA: TGTGCCAGCAGTTTAGGGCCGCAAAACACTGAAGCTTTCTTT; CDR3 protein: CASSLGPQNTEAFF
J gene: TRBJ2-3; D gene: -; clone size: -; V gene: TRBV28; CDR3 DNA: TGTGCCAGCAGTCTGGGACACCGCCGTGCCTTT; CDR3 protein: CASSLGHRRAF
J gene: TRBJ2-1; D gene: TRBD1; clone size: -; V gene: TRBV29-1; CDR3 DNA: TGCAGCGTCCGGACAGGGAACCCCTTTGAGCAGTTCTTC; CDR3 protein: CSVRTGNPFEQFF
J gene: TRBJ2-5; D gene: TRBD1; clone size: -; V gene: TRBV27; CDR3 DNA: TGTGCCAGCAGTTTATCGATCCGGGCAGGGGGTGCGGAGACCCAGTACTTC; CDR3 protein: CASSLSIRAGGAETQYF
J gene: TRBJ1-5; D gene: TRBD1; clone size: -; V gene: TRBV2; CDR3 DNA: TGTGCCAGCAGGACAGCAGGGGGCGGAGAGCCCCAGCATTTT; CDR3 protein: CASRTAGGGEPQHF
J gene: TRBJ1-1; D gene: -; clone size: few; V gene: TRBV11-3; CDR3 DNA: TGTGCCAGCAGCTTAACAGGTTCCAGGGAGGCTGAAGCTTTCTTT; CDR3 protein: CASSLTGSREAEAFF
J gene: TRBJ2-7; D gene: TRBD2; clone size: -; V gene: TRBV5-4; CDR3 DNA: TGTGCCAGCAGCTCCCCCTCCGTGGAGGGAGGGTACGAGCAGTACTTC; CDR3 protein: CASSSPSVEGGYEQYF
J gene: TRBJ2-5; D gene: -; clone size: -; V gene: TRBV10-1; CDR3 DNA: TGCGCCAGCAGTTCTCCTATAACTGGGTTACGAGAGACCCAGTACTTC; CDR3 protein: CASSSPITGLRETQYF
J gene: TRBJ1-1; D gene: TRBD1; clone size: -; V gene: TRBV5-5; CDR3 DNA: TGTGCCAGCAGAGAGGACAGGGGCCGAATTGAAGCTTTCTTT; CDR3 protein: CASREDRGRIEAFF
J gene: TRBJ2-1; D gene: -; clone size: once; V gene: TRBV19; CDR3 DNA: TGTGCCAGTAGCCAGCCCCCTGACAATGAGCGGAGCTCCTACAATGAGCAGTTCTTC; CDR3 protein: CASSQPPDNERSSYNEQFF
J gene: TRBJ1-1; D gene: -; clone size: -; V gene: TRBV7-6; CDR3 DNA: TGTGCCAGCAGCTTAGCGCGAAGAACTGGGGACACTGAAGCTTTCTTT; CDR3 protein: CASSLARRTGDTEAFF
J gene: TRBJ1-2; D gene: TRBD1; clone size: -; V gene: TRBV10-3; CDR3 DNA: TGTGCCATCACCGCGGACAGGGCCCGTAACTATGGCTACACCTTC; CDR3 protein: CAITADRARNYGYTF
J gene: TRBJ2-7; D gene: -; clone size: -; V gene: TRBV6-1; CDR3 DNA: TGTGCCAGCAGTGTGAACAGGAGATTCTACGAGCAGTACTTC; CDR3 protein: CASSVNRRFYEQYF
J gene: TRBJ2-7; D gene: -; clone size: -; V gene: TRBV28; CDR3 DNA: TGTGCCAGCAGTGTGGGAAGCTCCTACGAGCAGTACTTC; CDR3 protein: CASSVGSSYEQYF
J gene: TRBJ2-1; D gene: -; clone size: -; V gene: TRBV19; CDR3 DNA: TGTGCCAGTAGTAAGCGGGACAATGAGCAGTTCTTC; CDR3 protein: CASSKRDNEQFF
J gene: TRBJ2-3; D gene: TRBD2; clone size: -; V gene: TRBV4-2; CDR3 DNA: TGTGCCAGCAGCCAGGAGACTAGCGGGAGTGCAGATACGCAGTATTTT; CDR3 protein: CASSQETSGSADTQYF
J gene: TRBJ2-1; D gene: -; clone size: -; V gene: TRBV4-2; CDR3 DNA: TGTGCCAGCAGCCTCGACGGTCATCAGACGAATGAGCAGTTCTTC; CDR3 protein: CASSLDGHQTNEQFF
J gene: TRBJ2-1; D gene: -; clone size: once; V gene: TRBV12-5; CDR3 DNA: TGTGCTAGTGGTTTGGTACTTCGCGGGAAGCTCTCCTACAATGAGCAGTTCTTC; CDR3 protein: CASGLVLRGKLSYNEQFF
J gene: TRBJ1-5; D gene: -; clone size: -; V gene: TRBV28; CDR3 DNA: TGTGCCAGCAGTTGCCCACCAGGGATAATCCTGGATCAGCCCCAGCATTTT; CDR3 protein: CASSCPPGIILDQPQHF
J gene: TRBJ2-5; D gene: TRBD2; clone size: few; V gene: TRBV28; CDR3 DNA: TGTGCCAGCAATCAGGCTAGCGGGCCCCTTATTCAAGAGACCCAGTACTTC; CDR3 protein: CASNQASGPLIQETQYF
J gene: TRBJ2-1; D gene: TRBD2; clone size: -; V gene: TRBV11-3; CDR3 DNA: TGTGCCAGCAGCTTTAGAGGGACTAGCGGGAGGTATGAGCAGTTCTTC; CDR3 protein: CASSFRGTSGRYEQFF
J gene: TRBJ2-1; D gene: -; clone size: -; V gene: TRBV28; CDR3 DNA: TGTGCCAGCAGGATGGCGTCCCCCGGCGCTGATGAGCAGTTCTTC; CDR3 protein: CASRMASPGADEQFF
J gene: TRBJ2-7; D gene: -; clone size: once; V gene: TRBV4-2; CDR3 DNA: TGTGCCAGCAGCCAATCCGGGAGTGCCTCCGAGCAGTACTTC; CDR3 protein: CASSQSGSASEQYF
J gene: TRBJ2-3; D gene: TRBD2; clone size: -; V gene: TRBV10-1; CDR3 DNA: TGCGCCAGCAGTGAGGTGACTAGCGGCTGCACAGATACGCAGTATTTT; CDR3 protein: CASSEVTSGCTDTQYF
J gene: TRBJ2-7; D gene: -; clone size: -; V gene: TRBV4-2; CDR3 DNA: TGTGCCAGCAGCCAAGCCGAACAGGCTTCCTACGAGCAGTACTTC; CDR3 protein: CASSQAEQASYEQYF
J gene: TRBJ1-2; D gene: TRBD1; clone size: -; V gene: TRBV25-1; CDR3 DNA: TGTGCCAGCAGTACTGGCGACAGGGCCTATGGCTACACCTTC; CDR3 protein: CASSTGDRAYGYTF
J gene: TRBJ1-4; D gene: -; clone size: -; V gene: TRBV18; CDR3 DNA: TGTGCCAGCTCACCATACTACAGTAATGAAAAACTGTTTTTT; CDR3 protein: CASSPYYSNEKLFF
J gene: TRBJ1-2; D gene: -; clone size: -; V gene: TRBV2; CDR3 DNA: TGTGCCAGCAGACTACTCGGGCAGTCCTATGGCTACACCTTC; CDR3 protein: CASRLLGQSYGYTF
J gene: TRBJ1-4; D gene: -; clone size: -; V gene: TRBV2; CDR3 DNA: TGTGCCAGCGAGACAGAGAATGAAAAACTGTTTTTT; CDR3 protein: CASETENEKLFF
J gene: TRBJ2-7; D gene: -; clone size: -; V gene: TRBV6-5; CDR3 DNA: TGTGCCAGCAGTTACCGGTTCAACGAGCAGTACTTC; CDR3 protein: CASSYRFNEQYF
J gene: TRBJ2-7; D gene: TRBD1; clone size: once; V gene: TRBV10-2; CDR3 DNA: TGCGCCAGCAGTGACTCCAGCTGCATTGGACAGGGCTCCTACGAGCAGTACTTC; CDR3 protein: CASSDSSCIGQGSYEQYF
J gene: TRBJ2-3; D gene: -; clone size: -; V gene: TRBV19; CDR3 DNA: TGTGCCAGTAGTATATTACGGGTGCGGGAAGTCGGAGATACGCAGTATTTT; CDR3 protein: CASSILRVREVGDTQYF
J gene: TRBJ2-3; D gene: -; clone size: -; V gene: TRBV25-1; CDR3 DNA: TGTGCCAGCGGGGACCCTACGAGCGGAAGCACAGATACGCAGTATTTT; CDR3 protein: CASGDPTSGSTDTQYF
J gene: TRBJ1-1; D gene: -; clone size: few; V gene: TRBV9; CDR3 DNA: TGTGCCAGCAGCGTCTATGGGAACACTGAAGCTTTCTTT; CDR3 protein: CASSVYGNTEAFF
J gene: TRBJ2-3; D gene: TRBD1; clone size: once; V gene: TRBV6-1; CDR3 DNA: TGTGCCAGCAGTGAAGATCAGGGGGCTAGCACAGATACGCAGTATTTT; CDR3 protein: CASSEDQGASTDTQYF